This is a list of T cell receptor beta chains from one sample in a study of blood T cell repertoires in COVID-19. Repertoires were generated with immunoSEQ multiplex PCR, while TCRdb's copy carries only in-frame clones and drops some. This table holds around 330,000 clones, over 85% found once. The sequenced material came from PBMCs or T cells enriched from blood (not recorded which). Every receptor here comes from a man between 60 and 75 years old who had recovered from COVID-19. The CDR3 runs from the conserved cysteine through the conserved F or W.

v_gene: TRBV3-1/TRBV3-2; j_gene: TRBJ2-7; CDR3aa: CASRASGRPIYEQYF
v_gene: TRBV5-5; j_gene: TRBJ1-6; CDR3aa: CASSFGGSYNSPLHF
v_gene: TRBV4-1; j_gene: TRBJ1-1; CDR3aa: CASSQPTGRNTEAFF
v_gene: TRBV6-5; j_gene: TRBJ2-2; CDR3aa: CASSLTAGSTGELFF
v_gene: TRBV7-7; j_gene: TRBJ2-1; CDR3aa: CASSLAGQGLNEQFF
v_gene: TRBV19; j_gene: TRBJ2-7; CDR3aa: CASKGASGSYEQYF
v_gene: TRBV6-6; j_gene: TRBJ2-5; CDR3aa: CASLFQETQYF
v_gene: TRBV5-1; j_gene: TRBJ2-1; CDR3aa: CASSFGGVDGNEQFF
v_gene: TRBV13; j_gene: TRBJ1-6; CDR3aa: CASSLGKGDSPLHF
v_gene: TRBV7-9; j_gene: TRBJ2-7; CDR3aa: CASSLPPSYAEQYF
v_gene: TRBV27; j_gene: TRBJ2-7; CDR3aa: CASSPIPGIAGVNPYEQYF
v_gene: TRBV7-8; j_gene: TRBJ2-7; CDR3aa: CASSLMSGTGGYEQYF
v_gene: TRBV27; j_gene: TRBJ1-6; CDR3aa: CASSLAGSYNSPLHF
v_gene: TRBV11-2; j_gene: TRBJ1-5; CDR3aa: CASSTGLGQPQHF
v_gene: TRBV18; j_gene: TRBJ2-5; CDR3aa: CASSPQGGGQETQYF
v_gene: TRBV4-1; j_gene: TRBJ1-1; CDR3aa: CASSQEDRGRTEAFF
v_gene: TRBV2; j_gene: TRBJ1-1; CDR3aa: CASSPGQSEAFF
v_gene: TRBV18; j_gene: TRBJ1-1; CDR3aa: CASAFEVNTEAFF
v_gene: TRBV9; j_gene: TRBJ1-6; CDR3aa: CASSVGGDYNSPLHF
v_gene: TRBV9; j_gene: TRBJ2-5; CDR3aa: CASSVRGGEAQYF
v_gene: TRBV18; j_gene: TRBJ1-2; CDR3aa: CASSPLSQGGNYGYTF
v_gene: TRBV4-1; j_gene: TRBJ2-2; CDR3aa: CASSQSWTSGGATGELFF
v_gene: TRBV3-1/TRBV3-2; j_gene: TRBJ1-6; CDR3aa: CASSHNEYNSPLHF
v_gene: TRBV6-5; j_gene: TRBJ1-2; CDR3aa: CASSYEGRGGAGYTF
v_gene: TRBV6-8; j_gene: TRBJ2-7; CDR3aa: CASSPSDRVEQYF
v_gene: TRBV7-9; j_gene: TRBJ2-7; CDR3aa: CASSFVGTSSHEQYF
v_gene: TRBV3-1/TRBV3-2; j_gene: TRBJ1-4; CDR3aa: CASSRNGGEKLFF
v_gene: TRBV7-3; j_gene: TRBJ2-1; CDR3aa: CASSLSATSGVHEQFF
v_gene: TRBV2; j_gene: TRBJ1-2; CDR3aa: CASRMGRDYTF
v_gene: TRBV4-2; j_gene: TRBJ1-2; CDR3aa: CASSQPGQQVYGYTF
v_gene: TRBV9; j_gene: TRBJ2-3; CDR3aa: CASSVVERTDTQYF
v_gene: TRBV19; j_gene: TRBJ1-1; CDR3aa: CASSISSGRTGNTEAFF
v_gene: TRBV10-2; j_gene: TRBJ1-5; CDR3aa: CASMSSGGNQPQHF
v_gene: TRBV9; j_gene: TRBJ2-7; CDR3aa: CASSKKGLVGHEQYF
v_gene: TRBV9; j_gene: TRBJ1-1; CDR3aa: CASSRTGTGLDTEAFF
v_gene: TRBV9; j_gene: TRBJ1-1; CDR3aa: CASSGGTGGFTEAFF
v_gene: TRBV29-1; j_gene: TRBJ2-5; CDR3aa: CSVNYGQVQETQYF
v_gene: TRBV24-1; j_gene: TRBJ1-2; CDR3aa: CATSSGSNYGYTF
v_gene: TRBV27; j_gene: TRBJ2-7; CDR3aa: CASSLRTGAPPYEQYF
v_gene: TRBV3-1/TRBV3-2; j_gene: TRBJ1-1; CDR3aa: CASSRQGETEAFF
v_gene: TRBV19; j_gene: TRBJ1-2; CDR3aa: CASSGGYYGYTF
v_gene: TRBV19; j_gene: TRBJ2-5; CDR3aa: CASRSGTETQYF
v_gene: TRBV5-4; j_gene: TRBJ1-2; CDR3aa: CASSLDFYGYTF
v_gene: TRBV7-2; j_gene: TRBJ1-5; CDR3aa: CASSWAGTGNQPQHF
v_gene: TRBV6-6; j_gene: TRBJ1-5; CDR3aa: CASSRQGLEPQHF
v_gene: TRBV4-3; j_gene: TRBJ1-5; CDR3aa: CASSQDMGLRNQPQHF
v_gene: TRBV30; j_gene: TRBJ1-4; CDR3aa: CAWSVYVDEKLFF
v_gene: TRBV4-1; j_gene: TRBJ1-1; CDR3aa: CASSHQQDMNTEAFF
v_gene: TRBV6-5; j_gene: TRBJ1-2; CDR3aa: CASLKAGYNYGYTF
v_gene: TRBV11-3; j_gene: TRBJ2-3; CDR3aa: CASSLGSAEGFTDTQYF